This T cell receptor (beta chain) was sequenced in a study of Graves' ophthalmopathy and Graves' hyperthyroidism. Points from the study as a whole: Discriminating ophthalmopathy from stable hyperthyroidism, a 13-signature model attained a sensitivity of about 85% and a specificity of about 83%.

Excluded: other autoimmune disease, uncontrolled infection, pregnancy or lactation. Thyroid ultrasound, orbital computed tomography, TRAb, serum thyroxine and clinical symptoms formed the basis of diagnosis. About 10 ml of fresh blood yielded the PBMCs by density gradient. This clonotype was found many times. Its antigen is not known. V lost 3 bases to trimming and J lost 4 bases, with 9 bases between them. Germline V lookup: CDR1 SQVTM, CDR2 ANQGSEA. This CDR3 has 12 amino acids. TCR beta CDR3 amplification used RNA transcripts. The first-round RT-PCR employed HTBI primers together with the Qiagen OneStep RT-PCR kit. A multiplex PCR was then performed as the second round. TCRdb reprocessed the multiplex PCR reads with MiXCR, giving one entry per CDR3 protein. Of over 650,000 distinct CDR3 sequences listed, about 38% were seen once; the top ten hold under 3.5%.

The sequence was collected from an adult man with Graves' ophthalmopathy. This chain connects TRBV29-1 to TRBJ2-5; D might be TRBD2 (6 bases). Source material: peripheral blood. The CDR3 loop reads CSVDPGGETQYF. CDR3 DNA: TGCAGCGTTGATCCCGGGGGAGAGACCCAGTACTTC.